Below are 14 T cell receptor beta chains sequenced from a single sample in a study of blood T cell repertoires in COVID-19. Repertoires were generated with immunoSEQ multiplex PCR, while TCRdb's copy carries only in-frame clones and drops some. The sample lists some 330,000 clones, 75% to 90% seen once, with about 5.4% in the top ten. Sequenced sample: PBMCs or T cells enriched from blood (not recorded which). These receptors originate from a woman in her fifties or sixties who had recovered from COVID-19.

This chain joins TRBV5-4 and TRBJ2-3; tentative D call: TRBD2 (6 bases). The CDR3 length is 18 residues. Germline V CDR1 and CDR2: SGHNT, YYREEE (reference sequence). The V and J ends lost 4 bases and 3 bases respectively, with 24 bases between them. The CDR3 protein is CASSSRGGPSVSTDTQYF. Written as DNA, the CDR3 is TGTGCCAGCAGCAGCCGCGGAGGGCCTAGCGTATCAACAGATACGCAGTATTTT.

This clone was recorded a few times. As DNA, the CDR3 is TGTGCCAGCAGCACAGACAGGGGCCATAATGAAAAACTGTTTTTT. Translation: CASSTDRGHNEKLFF. The J gene is TRBJ1-4, the V gene TRBV7-3; 8 bases are shared with TRBD1. After removal of 5 bases from V and 4 bases from J, the junction contained 6 bases not matched to a gene. Germline V gene lookup returns CDR1 SGHTA and CDR2 FQGTGA. The CDR3 is made up of 15 amino acids.

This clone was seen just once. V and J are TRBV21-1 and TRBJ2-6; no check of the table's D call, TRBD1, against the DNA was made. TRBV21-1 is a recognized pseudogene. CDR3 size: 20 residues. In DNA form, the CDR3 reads TGTGCCAGCAGCAAAGTTAGGCCGGCAGGCAGGGGATCTGGGGCCAACGTCCTGACTTTC. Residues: CASSKVRPAGRGSGANVLTF.

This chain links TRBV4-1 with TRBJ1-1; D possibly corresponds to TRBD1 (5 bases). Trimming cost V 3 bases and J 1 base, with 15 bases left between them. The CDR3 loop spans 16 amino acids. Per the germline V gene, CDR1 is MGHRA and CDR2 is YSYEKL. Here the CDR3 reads CASSHLSGQGNTEAFF. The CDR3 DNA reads TGCGCCAGCAGCCATCTTTCAGGGCAGGGGAACACTGAAGCTTTCTTT.

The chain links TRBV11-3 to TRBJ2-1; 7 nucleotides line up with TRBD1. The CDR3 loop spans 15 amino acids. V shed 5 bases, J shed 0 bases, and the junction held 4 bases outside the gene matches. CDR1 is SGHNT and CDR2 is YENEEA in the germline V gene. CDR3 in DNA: TGTGCCAGCAGCCTGGGGACAGCCTCCTACAATGAGCAGTTCTTC. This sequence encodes CASSLGTASYNEQFF. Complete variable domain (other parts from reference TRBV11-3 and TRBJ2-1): EAGVVQSPRYKIIEKKQPVAFWCNPISGHNTLYWYLQNLGQGPELLIRYENEEAVDDSQLPKDRFSAERLKGVDSTLKIQPAELGDSAVYLCASSLGTASYNEQFFGPGTRLTVL.

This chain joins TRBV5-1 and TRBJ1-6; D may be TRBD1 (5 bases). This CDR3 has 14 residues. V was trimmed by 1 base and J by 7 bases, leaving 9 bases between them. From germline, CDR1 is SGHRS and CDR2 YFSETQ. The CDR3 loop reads CASSLRGPNSPLHF. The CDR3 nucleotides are TGCGCCAGCAGCTTGAGGGGCCCAAATTCACCCCTCCACTTT.

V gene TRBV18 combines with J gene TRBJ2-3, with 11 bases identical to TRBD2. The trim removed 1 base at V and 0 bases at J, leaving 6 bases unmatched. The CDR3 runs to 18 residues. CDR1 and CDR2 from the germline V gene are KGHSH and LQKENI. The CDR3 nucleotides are TGTGCCAGCTCACCACTAGCGGGAGGGCCCCCTAGCACAGATACGCAGTATTTT. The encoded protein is CASSPLAGGPPSTDTQYF.

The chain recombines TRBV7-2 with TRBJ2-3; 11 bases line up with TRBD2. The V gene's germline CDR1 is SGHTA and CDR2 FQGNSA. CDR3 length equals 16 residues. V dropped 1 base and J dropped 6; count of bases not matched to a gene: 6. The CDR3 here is CASSLVLAGGPDTQYF. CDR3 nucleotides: TGTGCCAGCAGCTTAGTGTTAGCGGGAGGGCCGGATACGCAGTATTTT.

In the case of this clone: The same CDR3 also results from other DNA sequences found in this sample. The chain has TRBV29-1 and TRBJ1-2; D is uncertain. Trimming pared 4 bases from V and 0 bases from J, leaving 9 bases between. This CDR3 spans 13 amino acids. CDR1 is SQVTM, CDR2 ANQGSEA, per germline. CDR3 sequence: CSVGTGANYGYTF. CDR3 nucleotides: TGCAGCGTTGGCACCGGGGCTAACTATGGCTACACCTTC.

The CDR3 is CASSLPGQGSEAFF. The CDR3 DNA follows: TGTGCCAGCAGCTTACCGGGACAGGGTTCTGAAGCTTTCTTT. V is TRBV11-3 and J is TRBJ1-1; 9 bases map to TRBD1. The CDR3 runs to 14 residues. The J segment lost 6 bases and the V segment lost 2 bases, leaving 4 bases of the junction unmatched. CDR1 is SGHNT and CDR2 is YENEEA in the germline V gene.

The CDR3 is CATSDSGGARTGELFF. The CDR3 coding sequence is TGTGCCACCAGTGATAGCGGGGGGGCTAGAACCGGGGAGCTGTTTTTT. This sequence joins TRBV24-1 and TRBJ2-2; TRBD2 aligns across 10 bases. Per the germline V gene, CDR1 is KGHDR and CDR2 is SFDVKD. The junction had 5 bases not matched to a gene; V was cut back by 3 bases and J by 5 bases. The CDR3 is 16 amino acids.

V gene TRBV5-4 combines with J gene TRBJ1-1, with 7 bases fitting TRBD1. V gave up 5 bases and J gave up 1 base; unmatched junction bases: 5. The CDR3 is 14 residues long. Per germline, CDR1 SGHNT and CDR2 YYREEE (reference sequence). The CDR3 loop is CASSRQGRNTEAFF. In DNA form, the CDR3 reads TGTGCCAGCAGTCGACAGGGACGGAACACTGAAGCTTTCTTT.

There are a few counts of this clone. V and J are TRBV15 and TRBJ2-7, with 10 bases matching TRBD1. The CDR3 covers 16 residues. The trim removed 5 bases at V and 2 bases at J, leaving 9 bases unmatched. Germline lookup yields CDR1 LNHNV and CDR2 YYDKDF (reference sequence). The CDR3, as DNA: TGTGCCACCAGCCTATTGGGACAGGGGCTTGCCTACGAGCAGTACTTC. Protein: CATSLLGQGLAYEQYF.

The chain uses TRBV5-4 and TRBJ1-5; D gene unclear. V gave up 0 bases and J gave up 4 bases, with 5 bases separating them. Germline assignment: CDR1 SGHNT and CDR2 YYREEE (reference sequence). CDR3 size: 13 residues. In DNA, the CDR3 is TGTGCCAGCAGCTTGGACAGTAATCAGCCCCAGCATTTT. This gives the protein CASSLDSNQPQHF. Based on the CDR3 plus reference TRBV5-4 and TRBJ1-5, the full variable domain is ETGVTQSPTHLIKTRGQQVTLRCSSQSGHNTVSWYQQALGQGPQFIFQYYREEENGRGNFPPRFSGLQFPNYSSELNVNALELDDSALYLCASSLDSNQPQHFGDGTRLSIL.